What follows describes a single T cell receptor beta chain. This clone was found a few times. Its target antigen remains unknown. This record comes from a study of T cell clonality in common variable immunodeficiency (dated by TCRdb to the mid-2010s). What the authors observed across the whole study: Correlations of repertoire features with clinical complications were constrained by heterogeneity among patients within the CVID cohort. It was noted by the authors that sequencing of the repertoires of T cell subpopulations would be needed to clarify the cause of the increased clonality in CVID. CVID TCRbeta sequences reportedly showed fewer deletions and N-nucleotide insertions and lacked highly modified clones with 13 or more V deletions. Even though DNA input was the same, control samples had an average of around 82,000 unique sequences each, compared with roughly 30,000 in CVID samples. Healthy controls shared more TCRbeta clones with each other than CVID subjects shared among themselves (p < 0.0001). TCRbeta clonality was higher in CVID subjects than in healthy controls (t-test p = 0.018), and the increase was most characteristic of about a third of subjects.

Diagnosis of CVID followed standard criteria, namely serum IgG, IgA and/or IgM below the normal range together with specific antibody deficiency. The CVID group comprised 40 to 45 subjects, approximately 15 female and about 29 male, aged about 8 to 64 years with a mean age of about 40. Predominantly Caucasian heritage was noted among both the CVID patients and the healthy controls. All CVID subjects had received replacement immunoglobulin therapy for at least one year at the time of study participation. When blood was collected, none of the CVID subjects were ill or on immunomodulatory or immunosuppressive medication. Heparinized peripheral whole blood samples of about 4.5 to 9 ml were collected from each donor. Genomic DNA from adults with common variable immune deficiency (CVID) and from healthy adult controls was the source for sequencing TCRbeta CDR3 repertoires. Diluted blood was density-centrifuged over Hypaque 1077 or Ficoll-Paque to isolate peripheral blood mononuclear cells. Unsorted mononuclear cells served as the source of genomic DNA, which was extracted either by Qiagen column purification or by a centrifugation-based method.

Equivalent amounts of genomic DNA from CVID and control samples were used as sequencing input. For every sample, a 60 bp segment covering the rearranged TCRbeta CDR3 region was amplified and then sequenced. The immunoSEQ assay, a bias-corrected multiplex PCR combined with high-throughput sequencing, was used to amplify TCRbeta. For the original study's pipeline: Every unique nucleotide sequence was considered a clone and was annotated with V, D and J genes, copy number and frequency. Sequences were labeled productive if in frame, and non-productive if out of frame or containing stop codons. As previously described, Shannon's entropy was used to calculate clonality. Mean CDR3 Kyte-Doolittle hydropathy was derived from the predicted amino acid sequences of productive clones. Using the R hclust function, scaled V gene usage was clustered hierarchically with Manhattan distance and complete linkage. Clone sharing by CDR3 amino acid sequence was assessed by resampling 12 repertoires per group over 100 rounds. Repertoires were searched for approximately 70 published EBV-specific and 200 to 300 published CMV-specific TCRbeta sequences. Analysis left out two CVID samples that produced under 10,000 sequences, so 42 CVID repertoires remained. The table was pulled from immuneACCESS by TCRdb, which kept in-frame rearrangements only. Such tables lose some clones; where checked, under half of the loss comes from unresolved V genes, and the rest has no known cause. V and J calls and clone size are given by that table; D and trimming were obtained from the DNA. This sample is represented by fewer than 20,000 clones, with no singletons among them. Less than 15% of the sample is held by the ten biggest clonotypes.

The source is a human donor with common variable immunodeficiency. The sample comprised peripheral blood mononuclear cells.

The part of the CDR3 DNA that was read is TGTGCCAGCAGCGGGGCCCGACAGGGTGGCTCCTACGAG. This sequence encodes CASSGARQGGSYE. The CDR3 reads in full as CASSGARQGGSYEQYF. The rearranged segments are TRBV7-6 and TRBJ2-7; TRBD1 lines up with 7 middle nucleotides. Read coverage stops 3 residues before the CDR3 terminus; the germline J gene supplies the remainder. From a lookup of the germline V gene, CDR1 and CDR2 are SGHVS and FNYEAQ. Here V drops 5 bases and J drops 0 bases, and the junction holds 10 bases not matched to any gene. The CDR3, cysteine through phenylalanine, is 16 amino acids long. The CDR3 was read in part: 39 bases, with the frame set at base 1.